The present T cell receptor (beta chain) was sequenced within a study of blood T cell repertoires in COVID-19. Overall study: COVID-19 samples collected from the United States, Italy and Spain covered acute and convalescent phases. PBMCs, B-cell-depleted T cells, or T cells provided the cDNA or gDNA that made up the material.

The assay was immunoSEQ multiplex PCR, and TCRdb's table has in-frame clones only and misses some. This sample has tens of thousands of clones, with about 87% found just once. This clone has only one observation. Looked up from germline, CDR1 is KGHSH and CDR2 is LQKENI. The CDR3 loop spans 16 amino acids. Trimming left V 2 bases short and J 0 bases short, with 13 bases between. The sequencing input was peripheral blood. The V and J genes are TRBV18 and TRBJ1-1; D not resolved. The sequence derives from a man in his 70s with acute or convalescent COVID-19. CDR3 sequence (DNA): TGTGCCAGCTCACCAGCACAGATCTTAATGAACACTGAAGCTTTCTTT. The encoded protein is CASSPAQILMNTEAFF.